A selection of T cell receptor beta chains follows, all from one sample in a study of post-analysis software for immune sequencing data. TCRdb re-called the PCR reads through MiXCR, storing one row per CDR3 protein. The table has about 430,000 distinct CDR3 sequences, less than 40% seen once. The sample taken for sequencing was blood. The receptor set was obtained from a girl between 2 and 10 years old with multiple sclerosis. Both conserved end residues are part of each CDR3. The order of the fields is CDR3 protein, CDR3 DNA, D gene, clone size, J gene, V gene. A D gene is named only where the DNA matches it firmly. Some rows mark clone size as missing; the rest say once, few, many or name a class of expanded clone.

CDR3 protein: CASSHHRQGGSTETQYF
CDR3 DNA: TGTGCCAGCAGCCATCATAGGCAGGGGGGAAGTACCGAGACCCAGTACTTC
D gene: NA
clone size: NA
J gene: TRBJ2-5
V gene: TRBV3-1

CDR3 protein: CASSSGTSGGPQYF
CDR3 DNA: TGCGCCAGCAGCTCGGGGACTAGCGGGGGCCCCCAGTACTTC
D gene: TRBD2
clone size: few
J gene: TRBJ2-5
V gene: TRBV5-1

CDR3 protein: CASSLGLARTDTQYF
CDR3 DNA: TGCGCCAGCAGCTTGGGACTAGCGCGCACAGATACGCAGTATTTT
D gene: TRBD2
clone size: NA
J gene: TRBJ2-3
V gene: TRBV5-1

CDR3 protein: CASSLGLGQGYGYTF
CDR3 DNA: TGTGCCAGCAGCTTGGGCCTTGGGCAGGGTTATGGCTACACCTTC
D gene: NA
clone size: few
J gene: TRBJ1-2
V gene: TRBV7-3

CDR3 protein: CASSLPRTAIPTDTQYF
CDR3 DNA: TGTGCCAGCAGCTTACCCCGGACGGCTATACCTACAGATACGCAGTATTTT
D gene: NA
clone size: NA
J gene: TRBJ2-3
V gene: TRBV7-8

CDR3 protein: CASSLKYTGELFF
CDR3 DNA: TGTGCCAGCAGCTTAAAGTACACCGGGGAGCTGTTTTTT
D gene: NA
clone size: few
J gene: TRBJ2-2
V gene: TRBV7-3

CDR3 protein: CASSLNRRETQYF
CDR3 DNA: TGCGCCAGCAGCCTAAACAGGAGAGAGACCCAGTACTTC
D gene: NA
clone size: many
J gene: TRBJ2-5
V gene: TRBV4-1

CDR3 protein: CASSSRGTDEQFF
CDR3 DNA: TGTGCCAGCAGCTCCCGGGGGACCGATGAGCAGTTCTTC
D gene: NA
clone size: NA
J gene: TRBJ2-1
V gene: TRBV11-2

CDR3 protein: CASSFLRLAGRTDTQYF
CDR3 DNA: TGTGCCAGCAGTTTTTTGAGGCTAGCGGGTCGCACAGATACGCAGTATTTT
D gene: TRBD2
clone size: NA
J gene: TRBJ2-3
V gene: TRBV28

CDR3 protein: CSARDQPSGRAYEQYF
CDR3 DNA: TGCAGTGCTAGAGATCAGCCTAGCGGGAGGGCCTACGAGCAGTACTTC
D gene: TRBD2
clone size: NA
J gene: TRBJ2-7
V gene: TRBV20-1

CDR3 protein: CAISDPGGSNTGELFF
CDR3 DNA: TGTGCCATCAGTGATCCGGGGGGATCGAACACCGGGGAGCTGTTTTTT
D gene: TRBD2
clone size: NA
J gene: TRBJ2-2
V gene: TRBV10-3

CDR3 protein: CSARAGETAETQYF
CDR3 DNA: TGCAGCGCCCGAGCGGGAGAGACTGCGGAGACCCAGTACTTC
D gene: TRBD2
clone size: few
J gene: TRBJ2-5
V gene: TRBV29-1

CDR3 protein: CASEVATEAFF
CDR3 DNA: TGTGCCAGCGAAGTGGCCACTGAAGCTTTCTTT
D gene: NA
clone size: NA
J gene: TRBJ1-1
V gene: TRBV2

CDR3 protein: CASSFQGYNEQFF
CDR3 DNA: TGCGCCAGCAGCTTCCAGGGATACAATGAGCAGTTCTTC
D gene: NA
clone size: many
J gene: TRBJ2-1
V gene: TRBV5-1

CDR3 protein: CSVEGAINSYEQYF
CDR3 DNA: TGCAGCGTTGAGGGCGCGATAAACTCCTACGAGCAGTACTTC
D gene: NA
clone size: few
J gene: TRBJ2-7
V gene: TRBV29-1

CDR3 protein: CASSLDRTGSGYGYTF
CDR3 DNA: TGTGCCAGCAGCTTAGACCGGACAGGGTCGGGCTATGGCTACACCTTC
D gene: TRBD1
clone size: NA
J gene: TRBJ1-2
V gene: TRBV7-2

CDR3 protein: CASSIAGFPQPQHF
CDR3 DNA: TGTGCCAGCAGCATCGCAGGGTTTCCCCAGCCCCAGCATTTT
D gene: NA
clone size: NA
J gene: TRBJ1-5
V gene: TRBV7-2

CDR3 protein: CASSFVSGGGTYEQYF
CDR3 DNA: TGTGCCAGCAGTTTTGTTAGCGGGGGGGGTACCTACGAGCAGTACTTC
D gene: TRBD2
clone size: NA
J gene: TRBJ2-7
V gene: TRBV12-3/TRBV12-4

CDR3 protein: CASSLQNSPLHF
CDR3 DNA: TGTGCCAGCAGTTTACAGAATTCACCCCTCCACTTT
D gene: NA
clone size: few
J gene: TRBJ1-6
V gene: TRBV28

CDR3 protein: CASSQEGSGRIYNEQFF
CDR3 DNA: TGTGCCAGCAGCCAAGAAGGTAGCGGGAGGATCTACAATGAGCAGTTCTTC
D gene: TRBD2
clone size: NA
J gene: TRBJ2-1
V gene: TRBV3-1

CDR3 protein: CASSLLIQGGYEQYF
CDR3 DNA: TGTGCCAGCAGTTTACTGATACAGGGAGGCTACGAGCAGTACTTC
D gene: NA
clone size: few
J gene: TRBJ2-7
V gene: TRBV6-5

CDR3 protein: CASSPGWNEQFF
CDR3 DNA: TGTGCCAGCAGTCCCGGATGGAATGAGCAGTTCTTC
D gene: NA
clone size: NA
J gene: TRBJ2-1
V gene: TRBV28

CDR3 protein: CASSVEGSGGVQDTQYF
CDR3 DNA: TGTGCCAGCAGCGTAGAAGGAAGCGGGGGAGTTCAGGATACGCAGTATTTT
D gene: TRBD2
clone size: NA
J gene: TRBJ2-3
V gene: TRBV9

CDR3 protein: CASSQDQGGTDTQYF
CDR3 DNA: TGCGCCAGCAGCCAAGATCAGGGCGGCACAGATACGCAGTATTTT
D gene: NA
clone size: NA
J gene: TRBJ2-3
V gene: TRBV4-3

CDR3 protein: CASSLPGGPYGYTF
CDR3 DNA: TGTGCCAGCAGTTTGCCAGGGGGCCCCTATGGCTACACCTTC
D gene: TRBD1
clone size: few
J gene: TRBJ1-2
V gene: TRBV12-3/TRBV12-4

CDR3 protein: CASRKSAREAGETDTQYF
CDR3 DNA: TGTGCCAGCAGAAAGTCTGCCCGCGAAGCGGGAGAGACAGATACGCAGTATTTT
D gene: TRBD2
clone size: once
J gene: TRBJ2-3
V gene: TRBV7-2

CDR3 protein: CAISDWGGSSYEQYF
CDR3 DNA: TGTGCCATCAGTGACTGGGGAGGGAGCTCCTACGAGCAGTACTTC
D gene: TRBD2
clone size: few
J gene: TRBJ2-7
V gene: TRBV10-3

CDR3 protein: CASSLLDYEQYF
CDR3 DNA: TGTGCCAGCAGCTTACTAGACTACGAGCAGTACTTC
D gene: NA
clone size: NA
J gene: TRBJ2-7
V gene: TRBV7-9

CDR3 protein: CASSPLATSPYEQYF
CDR3 DNA: TGTGCCAGCAGCCCGTTAGCTACCAGCCCCTACGAGCAGTACTTC
D gene: NA
clone size: few
J gene: TRBJ2-7
V gene: TRBV4-2

CDR3 protein: CASSEVPDTQYF
CDR3 DNA: TGTGCCAGCAGTGAAGTACCAGATACGCAGTATTTT
D gene: NA
clone size: NA
J gene: TRBJ2-3
V gene: TRBV2

CDR3 protein: CASSQDTGGTEAFF
CDR3 DNA: TGTGCCAGCAGCCAAGACACGGGAGGCACTGAAGCTTTCTTT
D gene: NA
clone size: few
J gene: TRBJ1-1
V gene: TRBV4-2

CDR3 protein: CASSSGLASYNEQYF
CDR3 DNA: TGTGCCAGCAGCAGTGGACTAGCGTCGTACAATGAGCAGTACTTC
D gene: TRBD2
clone size: NA
J gene: TRBJ2-7
V gene: TRBV7-8

CDR3 protein: CASSGTAHNYGYTF
CDR3 DNA: TGTGCCAGCAGTGGGACAGCGCATAACTATGGCTACACCTTC
D gene: TRBD1
clone size: few
J gene: TRBJ1-2
V gene: TRBV12-3/TRBV12-4

CDR3 protein: CASSQDRFVWGIAEAFF
CDR3 DNA: TGTGCCAGCAGCCAAGATCGGTTCGTATGGGGTATCGCTGAAGCTTTCTTT
D gene: NA
clone size: NA
J gene: TRBJ1-1
V gene: TRBV14

CDR3 protein: CSVDRCPTGTGSYEQYF
CDR3 DNA: TGCAGCGTTGATCGGTGCCCGACCGGGACGGGTTCCTACGAGCAGTACTTC
D gene: NA
clone size: NA
J gene: TRBJ2-7
V gene: TRBV29-1

CDR3 protein: CASSFFGVDTQYF
CDR3 DNA: TGTGCCAGCAGTTTTTTTGGAGTGGATACGCAGTATTTT
D gene: NA
clone size: few
J gene: TRBJ2-3
V gene: TRBV28